This TCR beta chain was sequenced in a study of B cell selection in AIRE deficiency. The assay was immunoSEQ multiplex PCR, and TCRdb's table has in-frame clones only and misses some. The sample gives approximately 24,000 clones, around 96% of which show up once; less than 0.2% is in the top ten. This clone was counted once. No antigen is known for it. The sorted conventional CD4 T cells were gated as CD4+CD127+. Controls came from healthy donors unrelated to patients. General study points: Shorter CDR3s marked shared Treg sequences, biased toward few non-templated insertions. Only around a tenth of 3,500 to 4,500 shared Treg sequences were patient-specific; 31.6% healthy-specific. About 30.6% of healthy-shared Treg sequences were found among patient Tconv cells.

Sequencing was carried out using CD4+CD127+ conventional T cells sorted from PBMCs. This clonotype originated in a human donor in good health.

The CDR3 region has the DNA TGTGCCAGCAGCCCGGGACTAGCGGACCCCGGGGAGCTGTTTTTT. It specifies CASSPGLADPGELFF. The chain has TRBV7-9 and TRBJ2-2, with 11 bases identical to TRBD2. There are 15 residues in the CDR3. Germline lookup yields CDR1 SEHNR and CDR2 FQNEAQ (reference sequence). The V segment lost 5 bases and the J segment 6 bases; nucleotides outside the gene matches: 5.